This TCR beta chain was captured by sequencing in a study of T cells after yellow fever vaccination. TCRdb re-derived calls from the 5' RACE reads in MiXCR, one entry per CDR3 protein. Of roughly 340,000 distinct CDR3 sequences listed, almost 4% are singletons. In this sample, this clonotype turned up many times. There are 12 residues in the CDR3. V shed 8 bases and J 6 bases; nucleotides not matched to a gene: 7. CDR1 DFQATT and CDR2 SNEGSKA come from the germline V gene (reference sequence). The rearrangement links TRBV20-1 to TRBJ2-3; 8 bases are a match to TRBD2. The input for sequencing was PBMCs, taken 5 days after the yellow fever booster vaccination. This TCR derives from a man aged 18 to 30 who received the YFV17D yellow fever vaccine. The DNA for the CDR3 is TGCAGTTCACATAGCGGGGTGGATACGCAGTATTTT. Amino acid sequence: CSSHSGVDTQYF.